This T cell receptor (beta chain) appears in the sequencing data of a study of blood T cell repertoires in COVID-19. About the study: Material from acute and convalescent COVID-19 was sourced from the United States, Italy and Spain. T cells, B-cell-depleted T cells, or PBMCs supplied cDNA or gDNA.

Germline V gives CDR1 SGDLS, CDR2 YYNGEE. The germline V and J ends were trimmed by 7 bases and 2 bases, with 6 bases remaining between them. The CDR3 is made up of 11 amino acids. Grouping used clinical history reported by participants in a survey and questionnaire. Donors in Cohort 3 who had recovered were those with two negative PCRs, healthcare professional clearance, or resolution of their symptoms. TCRdb keeps only in-frame clones here, not all; method: immunoSEQ multiplex PCR. This table holds a few hundred thousand clones, 88% found once. Input material: PBMCs or T cells enriched from blood (not recorded which). The J gene is TRBJ1-2, the V gene TRBV9, with D possibly TRBD1 on 5 matching bases. This TCR derives from a woman between 45 and 60 years old who had recovered from COVID-19. The CDR3 sequence is CASQGNYGYTF. The DNA for the CDR3 is TGTGCCAGCCAGGGAAACTATGGCTACACCTTC. Full variable domain (missing parts from reference TRBV9 and TRBJ1-2): DSGVTQTPKHLITATGQRVTLRCSPRSGDLSVYWYQQSLDQGLQFLIQYYNGEERAKGNILERFSAQQFPDLHSELNLSSLELGDSALYFCASQGNYGYTFGSGTRLTVV.